Following are 27 T cell receptor beta chains from one sample sequenced in a study of Graves' ophthalmopathy and Graves' hyperthyroidism. Researchers took RNA transcripts and amplified TCR beta CDR3 regions from them. The authors performed first-round RT-PCR with HTBI primers and then a second-round multiplex PCR. TCRdb re-called the multiplex PCR reads with MiXCR, one entry per CDR3 protein. The sample has approximately 1.2 million distinct CDR3 sequences; roughly 35% are singletons. The sequenced sample consisted of peripheral blood or thyroid tissue (not recorded which). The source is an adult man with Graves' hyperthyroidism.

This clonotype came up many times. V usage is TRBV24-1 and J usage is TRBJ1-1; tentatively, D is TRBD1 (5 bases). The germline V gene has CDR1 KGHDR and CDR2 SFDVKD. The CDR3 is made up of 11 amino acids. V was trimmed by 6 bases and J by 8 bases, leaving 9 bases between them. The CDR3 reads CATSSGDEAFF. The CDR3 DNA reads as TGTGCCACCAGTTCCGGGGACGAAGCTTTCTTT.

The rearrangement joins TRBV16 to TRBJ1-1; 7 bases fit TRBD1. Germline CDR1 reads KGHSY; CDR2 reads FQNENV. The J segment lost 3 bases and the V segment lost 7 bases, leaving 11 bases of the junction unmatched. There are 15 residues in the CDR3. This chain's CDR3 is CASKPISTGDTEAFF. The CDR3 nucleotides read TGTGCCAGCAAACCAATATCCACAGGGGACACTGAAGCTTTCTTT. Full variable domain (missing parts from reference TRBV16 and TRBJ1-1): GEEVAQTPKHLVRGEGQKAKLYCAPIKGHSYVFWYQQVLKNEFKFLISFQNENVFDETGMPKERFSAKCLPNSPCSLEIQATKLEDSAVYFCASKPISTGDTEAFFGQGTRLTVV.

In regard to this clonotype: A read error may account for a junction end that differs from germline. The rearrangement links TRBV5-1 to TRBJ2-5; D not certain. The CDR3 length is 13 residues. From germline, CDR1 is SGHRS and CDR2 YFSETQ. The DNA of the CDR3 is TGCGCCAGCAGCGCTGACCGCTCAGAGACCAAGTACTTC. It yields the protein CASSADRSETKYF. Using reference TRBV5-1 and TRBJ2-5 for the parts outside the CDR3, the full variable domain is KAGVTQTPRYLIKTRGQQVTLSCSPISGHRSVSWYQQTPGQGLQFLFEYFSETQRNKGNFPGRFSGRQFSNSRSEMNVSTLELGDSALYLCASSADRSETKYFGPGTRLLVL.

This clonotype was seen only once. The J gene is TRBJ2-7, the V gene TRBV29-1; weak D call: TRBD2 (6 bases). CDR1 SQVTM and CDR2 ANQGSEA come from the germline V gene. V lost 4 bases and J lost 7, with 23 bases in between. The CDR3 has 15 residues. CDR3 in DNA: TGCAGCGTTGTGTCGATGGGGGGTTCCTTTGGGGAGCAGTACTTC. Residues: CSVVSMGGSFGEQYF.

This clonotype was seen only once. The chain uses TRBV20-1 and TRBJ1-4; D not resolved. V was cut by 1 base and J by 8 bases, with 17 bases left in between. This CDR3 region has 15 residues. The germline V gene encodes CDR1 DFQATT and CDR2 SNEGSKA (reference sequence). Here the CDR3 reads CSARGAWGLGEKLFF. CDR3 coding DNA: TGCAGTGCTAGAGGGGCCTGGGGTCTGGGCGAAAAACTGTTTTTT.

V usage is TRBV15 and J usage is TRBJ2-7; 9 positions match TRBD1. There are 12 residues in the CDR3. V gave up 11 bases and J gave up 3 bases; unmatched junction bases: 5. Germline V gene lookup returns CDR1 LNHNV and CDR2 YYDKDF (reference sequence). CDR3 DNA sequence: TGTGCCTGGAGGGACAGGGACTACGAGCAGTACTTC. It specifies CAWRDRDYEQYF.

This clonotype has more than one count but fewer than ten. The rearrangement uses TRBV28 and TRBJ2-7; D not resolved. V was pared by 3 bases and J by 3 bases, with 9 bases between. From germline, CDR1 is MDHEN and CDR2 SYDVKM. This CDR3 contains 13 residues. This CDR3 reads CASSFRWDYEQYF. The CDR3 region has the DNA TGTGCCAGCAGTTTCAGGTGGGACTACGAGCAGTACTTC.

V is TRBV7-9 and J is TRBJ1-1; 7 nucleotides align to TRBD1. Trimming took 8 bases from V and 3 from J; bases not matched to a gene: 12. The germline V gene encodes CDR1 SEHNR and CDR2 FQNEAQ (reference sequence). The CDR3 is 15 amino acids. CDR3 nucleotides: TGTGCCAGCTCACCACGTGCAGGGGGGGACACTGAAGCTTTCTTT. Translating gives CASSPRAGGDTEAFF.

V usage is TRBV28 and J usage is TRBJ1-5; tentative D call: TRBD1 (6 bases). The CDR3 runs to 15 residues. CDR1 is MDHEN and CDR2 is SYDVKM in the germline V gene. V was pared by 7 bases and J by 0 bases, with 13 bases between. CDR3 region: CASTPGHNSNQPQHF. In DNA form, the CDR3 reads TGTGCCAGCACCCCGGGACACAATAGCAATCAGCCCCAGCATTTT.

The J gene is TRBJ2-1, the V gene TRBV15; 12 bases map to TRBD2. This CDR3 contains 16 residues. V shed 4 bases, J shed 5 bases, and the junction held 6 bases outside the gene matches. From germline, CDR1 is LNHNV and CDR2 YYDKDF (reference sequence). This CDR3 is CATSNKLAGGNNEQFF. CDR3 in DNA: TGTGCCACCAGCAACAAGCTAGCGGGAGGGAACAATGAGCAGTTCTTC.

This clonotype was found a few times. Compared with germline, one end of the junction differs, possibly owing to a read error. The rearrangement uses TRBV7-9 and TRBJ1-2; 8 nucleotides line up with TRBD1. Germline CDR1 and CDR2: SEHNR and FQNEAQ (reference sequence). This CDR3 region has 14 residues. CDR3 loop: CASSQSARGHGYTF. CDR3 coding DNA: TGCGCCAGCAGCCAATCTGCCAGGGGGCATGGCTACACCTTC.

In its sample, this clonotype was seen many times. CDR3 coding DNA: TGTGCCAGCATCCTAACCGGGACAGGAAACCACGAGCAGTACTTC. Translating gives CASILTGTGNHEQYF. The chain is built from TRBV2 and TRBJ2-7, with 8 bases fitting TRBD1. This CDR3 is built from 15 residues. Germline V CDR1 and CDR2: SNHLY, FYNNEI. After removal of 7 bases from V and 5 bases from J, the junction contained 13 bases not matched to a gene. Complete variable domain (other parts from reference TRBV2 and TRBJ2-7): EPEVTQTPSHQVTQMGQEVILRCVPISNHLYFYWYRQILGQKVEFLVSFYNNEISEKSEIFDDQFSVERPDGSNFTLKIRSTKLEDSAMYFCASILTGTGNHEQYFGPGTRLTVT.

J is TRBJ2-2 and V is TRBV9; D might be TRBD2 (7 bases). The CDR3 sequence is 15 residues long. Germline V CDR1 and CDR2: SGDLS, YYNGEE. V lost 0 bases and J 4 bases, leaving 10 bases between the germline ends. CDR3 region: CASSVGGGATGELFF. CDR3 in DNA: TGTGCCAGCAGCGTAGGGGGGGGCGCCACCGGGGAGCTGTTTTTT.

About this clonotype: A read error may be the cause here, since a much bigger clone is one base away. As the CDR3 is not closed by the conserved phenylalanine or tryptophan, this likely results from a read error. The chain is built from TRBV7-9 and TRBJ2-5; D is unclear. V was trimmed by 0 bases and J by 4 bases, leaving 12 bases between them. The V gene's germline CDR1 is SEHNR and CDR2 FQNEAQ (reference sequence). The CDR3 loop spans 15 amino acids. Here the CDR3 reads CASSLAFFSGETQYL. For the CDR3, the DNA is TGTGCCAGCAGCTTAGCCTTTTTTTCGGGAGAGACCCAGTACCTC.

The rearrangement uses TRBV6-4 and TRBJ1-5; D is unclear. The CDR3 runs to 10 residues. CDR1 is MRHNA, CDR2 SNTAGT, per germline. V was cut by 5 bases and J by 6 bases, with 2 bases left in between. In DNA, the CDR3 is TGTGCCAGCAGTTTTCAGCCCCAGCATTTT. It is translated as CASSFQPQHF.

This clonotype was detected ten times or more. Given a much more abundant clone one base away, this may be a read error. The CDR3 sequence is CASSRDNSPLHF. DNA of the CDR3: TGTGCCAGCAGCCGAGATAATTCACCCCTCCACTTT. V is TRBV6-1 and J is TRBJ1-6, with D hard to call. The CDR3 consists of 12 residues. V gave up 6 bases and J gave up 5 bases, with 5 bases separating them. Looked up from germline, CDR1 is MNHNS and CDR2 is SASEGT.

J is TRBJ2-2 and V is TRBV12-3 or TRBV12-4; TRBD2 agrees at 7 bases. The CDR3 has 20 amino acids. V dropped 6 bases and J dropped 0; count of bases not matched to a gene: 19. CDR3 amino acids: CASSVQVLHLSGTNTGELFF. Here the CDR3 DNA reads TGTGCCAGCAGCGTTCAAGTGCTCCACCTGAGCGGGACGAACACCGGGGAGCTGTTTTTT.

There are a few counts of this clonotype. At one boundary the junction diverges from the germline segment, which might be a read error. This chain joins TRBV10-3 and TRBJ2-7, with 11 bases identical to TRBD2. The germline V gene has CDR1 ENHRY and CDR2 SYGVKD. The CDR3 is 16 amino acids. CDR3 region: CASSYGTGLAAYEQYF. DNA of the CDR3: TGTGCCAGCAGTTACGGAACGGGACTAGCGGCCTACGAGCAGTACTTC.

This clonotype was seen repeatedly, ten times or more. The chain recombines TRBV9 with TRBJ2-7; 11 bases are a match to TRBD2. V was clipped by 5 bases and J by 3 bases; unmatched bases: 7. The CDR3 contains 15 residues. Germline CDR1 SGDLS, CDR2 YYNGEE. The CDR3 protein is CASRPRGLAVYEQYF. DNA of the CDR3: TGTGCCAGCAGGCCACGGGGACTAGCGGTCTACGAGCAGTACTTC.

This clonotype was counted ten times or more. J is TRBJ1-1 and V is TRBV6-5; the D gene is possibly TRBD1 (6 bases). Germline V gives CDR1 MNHEY, CDR2 SVGAGI. Trimming stripped 5 bases from V and 2 bases from J, with 15 bases between. The CDR3 covers 15 residues. The CDR3 loop reads CASSASGVPNTEAFF. CDR3 nucleotides: TGTGCCAGCAGTGCGTCAGGGGTCCCCAACACTGAAGCTTTCTTT.

The V call is TRBV28, the J call TRBJ1-2; 8 nucleotides line up with TRBD1. The germline CDR1 and CDR2 sequences are MDHEN and SYDVKM. The CDR3 spans 14 residues. Losses at the gene ends were 3 bases for V and 4 bases for J; bases not matched to a gene: 4. The CDR3 nucleotides are TGTGCCAGCAGTTTGGGACAGGCATCCTATGGCTACACCTTC. Protein sequence: CASSLGQASYGYTF.

This clonotype was recorded many times. This chain links TRBV12-3 or TRBV12-4 with TRBJ2-6; possibly TRBD2 for D (6 bases). V lost 6 bases to trimming and J lost 5 bases, with 14 bases between them. The CDR3 extends over 15 amino acids. Written as DNA, the CDR3 is TGTGCCAGCAGCCCGAGGCTAGCGAGGGCCAACGTCCTGACTTTC. It yields the protein CASSPRLARANVLTF.

The rearrangement links TRBV10-3 to TRBJ2-7; 9 bases line up with TRBD1. The ends lost 8 bases at V and 2 bases at J; junction bases unmatched: 7. CDR1 ENHRY and CDR2 SYGVKD come from the germline V gene. This CDR3 spans 14 amino acids. As DNA, the CDR3 is TGTGCCATCGGCCGGACAGGGGAGGCCTACGAGCAGTACTTC. It encodes CAIGRTGEAYEQYF.

This chain connects TRBV6-7 to TRBJ1-5, with D possibly TRBD1 on 5 matching bases. TRBV6-7 is assigned to the ORF class and has an uncertain function. There are 15 residues in the CDR3. Trimming shortened V by 2 bases and J by 2 bases, and 10 bases separated the two germline ends. CDR3 protein: CASSYKGACNQPQHF. In DNA form, the CDR3 reads TGTGCCAGCAGTTACAAAGGGGCTTGCAATCAGCCCCAGCATTTT.

Of note for this clonotype: The junction departs from the called germline gene at one end, perhaps through a read error. V is TRBV10-3 and J is TRBJ1-2; a possible D gene is TRBD1 (6 bases). The CDR3 has 14 residues. The germline V gene encodes CDR1 ENHRY and CDR2 SYGVKD. CDR3 DNA: TGTGCCAGCAGTGGTCAGACGACAGGCTATGGCTACACCTTC. Residues: CASSGQTTGYGYTF.

This clonotype has more than one count but fewer than ten. The V gene is TRBV20-1, the J gene TRBJ2-2; TRBD2 agrees at 8 bases. The J segment lost 6 bases and the V segment lost 6 bases, leaving 9 bases of the junction unmatched. This CDR3 is 14 amino acids long. CDR1 is DFQATT and CDR2 is SNEGSKA in the germline V gene (reference sequence). The chain's CDR3 is CSARQGTSPGELFF. The CDR3 region has the DNA TGCAGTGCCAGACAAGGGACTAGTCCCGGGGAGCTGTTTTTT.

The table lists this clonotype with many counts. A read error is possible here, since a much larger clone lies one base away. The chain recombines TRBV2 with TRBJ2-5; no clear D. V was pared by 6 bases and J by 5 bases, with 1 base between. Germline lookup yields CDR1 SNHLY and CDR2 FYNNEI. The CDR3 has 9 amino acids. The CDR3 is CASRETQYF. The CDR3 DNA follows: TGTGCCAGCAGGGAGACCCAGTACTTC.